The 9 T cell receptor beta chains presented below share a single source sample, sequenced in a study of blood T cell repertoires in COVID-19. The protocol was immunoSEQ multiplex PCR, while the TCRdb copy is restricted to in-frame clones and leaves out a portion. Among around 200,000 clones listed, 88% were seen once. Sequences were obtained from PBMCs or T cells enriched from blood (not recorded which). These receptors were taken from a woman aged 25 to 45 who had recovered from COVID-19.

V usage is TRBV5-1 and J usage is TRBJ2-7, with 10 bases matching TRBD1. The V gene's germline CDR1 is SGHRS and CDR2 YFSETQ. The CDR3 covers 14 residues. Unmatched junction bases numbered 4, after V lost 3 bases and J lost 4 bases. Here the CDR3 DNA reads TGCGCCAGCAGCTGGGACAGGGGCGGTTACGAGCAGTACTTC. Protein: CASSWDRGGYEQYF.

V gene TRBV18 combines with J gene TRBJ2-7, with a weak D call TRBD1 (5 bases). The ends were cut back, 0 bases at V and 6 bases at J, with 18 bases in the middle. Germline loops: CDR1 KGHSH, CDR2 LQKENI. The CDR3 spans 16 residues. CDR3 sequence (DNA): TGTGCCAGCTCACCACCGAGAAGCAGGGAAGTGCGCGAGCAGTACTTC. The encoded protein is CASSPPRSREVREQYF.

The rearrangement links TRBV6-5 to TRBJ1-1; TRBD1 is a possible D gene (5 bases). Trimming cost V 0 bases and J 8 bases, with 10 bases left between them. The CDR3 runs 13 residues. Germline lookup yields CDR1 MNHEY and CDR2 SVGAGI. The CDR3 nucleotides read TGTGCCAGCAGTTACTCGACAGTAACGGAAGCTTTCTTT. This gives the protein CASSYSTVTEAFF.

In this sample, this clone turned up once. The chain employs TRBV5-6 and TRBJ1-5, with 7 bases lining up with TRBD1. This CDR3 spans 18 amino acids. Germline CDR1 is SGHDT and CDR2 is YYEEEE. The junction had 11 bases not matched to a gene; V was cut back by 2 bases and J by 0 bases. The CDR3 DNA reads TGTGCCAGCAGCTTCTCCCCCCGGACAGGCTATAGCAATCAGCCCCAGCATTTT. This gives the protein CASSFSPRTGYSNQPQHF.

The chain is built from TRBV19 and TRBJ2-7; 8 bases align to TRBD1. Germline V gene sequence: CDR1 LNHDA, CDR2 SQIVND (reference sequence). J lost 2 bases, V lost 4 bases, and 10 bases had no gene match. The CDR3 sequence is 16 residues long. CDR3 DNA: TGTGCCAGTAGTACGTCGGGACAGGTCCTCACCTACGAGCAGTACTTC. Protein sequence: CASSTSGQVLTYEQYF.

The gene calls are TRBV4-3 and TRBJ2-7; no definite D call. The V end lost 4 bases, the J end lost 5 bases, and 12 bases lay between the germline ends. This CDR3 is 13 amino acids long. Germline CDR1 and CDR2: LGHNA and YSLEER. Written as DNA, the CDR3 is TGCGCCAGCAGCCCCAGAAGATCTGACGAGCAGTACTTC. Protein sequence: CASSPRRSDEQYF.

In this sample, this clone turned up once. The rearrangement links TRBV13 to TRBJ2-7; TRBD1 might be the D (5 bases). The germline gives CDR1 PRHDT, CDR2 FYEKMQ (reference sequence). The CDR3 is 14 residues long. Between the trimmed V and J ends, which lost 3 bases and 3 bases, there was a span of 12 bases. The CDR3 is CASSLEQDRYEQYF. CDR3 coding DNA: TGTGCCAGCAGCTTGGAACAGGACCGCTACGAGCAGTACTTC.

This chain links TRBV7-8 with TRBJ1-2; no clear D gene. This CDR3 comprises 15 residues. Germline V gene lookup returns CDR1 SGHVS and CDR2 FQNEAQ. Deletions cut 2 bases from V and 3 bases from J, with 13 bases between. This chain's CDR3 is CASSLLTIGDYGYTF. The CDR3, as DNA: TGTGCCAGCAGCTTACTTACTATCGGGGACTATGGCTACACCTTC.

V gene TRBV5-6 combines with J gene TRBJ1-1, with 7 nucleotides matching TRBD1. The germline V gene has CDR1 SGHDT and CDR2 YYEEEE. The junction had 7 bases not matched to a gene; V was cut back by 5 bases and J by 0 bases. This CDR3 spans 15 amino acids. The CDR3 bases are TGTGCCAGCAGATCCGGGACAGCCATGAACACTGAAGCTTTCTTT. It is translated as CASRSGTAMNTEAFF.